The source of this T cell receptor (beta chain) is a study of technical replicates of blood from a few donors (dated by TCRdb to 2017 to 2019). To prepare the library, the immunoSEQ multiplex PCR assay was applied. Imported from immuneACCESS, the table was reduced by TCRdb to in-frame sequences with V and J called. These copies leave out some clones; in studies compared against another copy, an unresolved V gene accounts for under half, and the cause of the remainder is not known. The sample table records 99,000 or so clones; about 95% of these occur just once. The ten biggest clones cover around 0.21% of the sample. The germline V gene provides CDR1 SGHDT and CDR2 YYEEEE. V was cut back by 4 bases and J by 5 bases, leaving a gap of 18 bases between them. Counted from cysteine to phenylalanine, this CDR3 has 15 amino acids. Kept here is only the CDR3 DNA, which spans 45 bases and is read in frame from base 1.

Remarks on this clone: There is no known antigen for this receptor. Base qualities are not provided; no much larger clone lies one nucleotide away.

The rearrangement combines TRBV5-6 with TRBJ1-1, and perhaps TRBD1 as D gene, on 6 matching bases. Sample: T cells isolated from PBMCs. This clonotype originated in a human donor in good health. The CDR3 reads CASSEQTGPETEAFF. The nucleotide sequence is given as TGTGCCAGCAGCGAGCAAACAGGGCCGGAGACTGAAGCTTTCTTT.